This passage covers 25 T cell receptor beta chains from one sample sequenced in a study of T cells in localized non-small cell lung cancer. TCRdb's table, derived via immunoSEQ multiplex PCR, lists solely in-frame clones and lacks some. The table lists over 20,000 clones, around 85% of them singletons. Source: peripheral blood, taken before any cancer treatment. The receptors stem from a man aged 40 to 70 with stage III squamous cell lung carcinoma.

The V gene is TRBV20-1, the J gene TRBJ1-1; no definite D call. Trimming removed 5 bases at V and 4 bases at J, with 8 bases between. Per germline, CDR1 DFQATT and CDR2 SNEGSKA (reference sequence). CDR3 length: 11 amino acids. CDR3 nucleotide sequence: TGCAGTGCTGGATTGTCCACTGAAGCTTTCTTT. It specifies CSAGLSTEAFF.

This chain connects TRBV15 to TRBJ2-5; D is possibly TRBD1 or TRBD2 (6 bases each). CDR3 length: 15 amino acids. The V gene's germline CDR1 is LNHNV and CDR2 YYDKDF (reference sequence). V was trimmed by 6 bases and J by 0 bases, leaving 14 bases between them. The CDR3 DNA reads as TGTGCCACCAGTACGGCGGGACAAAACCAAGAGACCCAGTACTTC. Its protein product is CATSTAGQNQETQYF.

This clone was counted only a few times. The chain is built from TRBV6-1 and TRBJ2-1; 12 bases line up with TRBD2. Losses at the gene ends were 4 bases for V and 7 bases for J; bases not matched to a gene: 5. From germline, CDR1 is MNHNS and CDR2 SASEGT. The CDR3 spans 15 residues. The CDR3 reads CASSGTSGGRNEQFF. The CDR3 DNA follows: TGTGCCAGCAGTGGTACTAGCGGGGGGAGGAATGAGCAGTTCTTC.

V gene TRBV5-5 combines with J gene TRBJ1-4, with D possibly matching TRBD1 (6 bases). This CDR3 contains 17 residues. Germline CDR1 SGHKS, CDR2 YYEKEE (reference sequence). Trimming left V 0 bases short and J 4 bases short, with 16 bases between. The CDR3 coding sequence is TGTGCCAGCAGCTTGGGCTGGTCCACAGGGAATAATGAAAAACTGTTTTTT. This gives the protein CASSLGWSTGNNEKLFF.

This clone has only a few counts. This chain's CDR3 is CASSTQGQVEAFF. CDR3 in DNA: TGTGCCAGTAGTACTCAAGGACAGGTTGAAGCTTTCTTT. This chain joins TRBV19 and TRBJ1-1; 7 nucleotides agree with TRBD1. Germline CDR1 LNHDA, CDR2 SQIVND (reference sequence). This CDR3 spans 13 amino acids. Trimming at V came to 4 bases and at J to 7 bases, leaving 6 bases not matched to a gene.

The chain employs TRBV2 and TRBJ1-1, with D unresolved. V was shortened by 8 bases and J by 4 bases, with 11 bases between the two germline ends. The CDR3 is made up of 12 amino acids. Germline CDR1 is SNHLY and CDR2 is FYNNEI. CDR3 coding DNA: TGTGCCAGCTTGGGCCTGAGCACTGAAGCTTTCTTT. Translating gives CASLGLSTEAFF.

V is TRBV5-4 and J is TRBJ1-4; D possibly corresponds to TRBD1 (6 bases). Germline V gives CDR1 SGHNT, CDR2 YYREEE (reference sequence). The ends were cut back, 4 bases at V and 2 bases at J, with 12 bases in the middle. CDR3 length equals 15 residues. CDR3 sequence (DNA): TGTGCCAGCAGCCGCAAAAGGGGGACTAATGAAAAACTGTTTTTT. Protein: CASSRKRGTNEKLFF.

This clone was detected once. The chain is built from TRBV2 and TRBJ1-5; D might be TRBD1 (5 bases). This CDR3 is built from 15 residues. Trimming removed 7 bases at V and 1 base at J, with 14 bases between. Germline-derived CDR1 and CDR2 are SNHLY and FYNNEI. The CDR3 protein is CASTETGRSNQPQHF. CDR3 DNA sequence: TGTGCCAGCACCGAAACAGGTCGGAGCAATCAGCCCCAGCATTTT.

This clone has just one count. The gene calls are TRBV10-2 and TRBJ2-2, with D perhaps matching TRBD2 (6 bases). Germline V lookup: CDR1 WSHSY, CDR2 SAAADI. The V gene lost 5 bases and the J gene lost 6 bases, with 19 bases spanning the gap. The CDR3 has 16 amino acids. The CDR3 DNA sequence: TGCGCCAGCAGTTTTCAGGGCGGGGACGGGGCCGGGGAGCTGTTTTTT. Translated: CASSFQGGDGAGELFF.

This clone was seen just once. The CDR3 sequence is CASCRASGSYNEQFF. The CDR3, as DNA: TGTGCCAGCTGCCGGGCTAGCGGCTCCTACAATGAGCAGTTCTTC. The chain recombines TRBV9 with TRBJ2-1; 7 bases agree with TRBD2. The CDR3 totals 15 residues. CDR1 is SGDLS and CDR2 is YYNGEE in the germline V gene. V lost 7 bases, J lost 0 bases, and 7 bases stayed unmatched.

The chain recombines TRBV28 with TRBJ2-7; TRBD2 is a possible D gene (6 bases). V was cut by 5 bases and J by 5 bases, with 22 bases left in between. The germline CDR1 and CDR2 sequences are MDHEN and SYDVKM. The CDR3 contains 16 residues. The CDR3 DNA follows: TGTGCCAGCAGTCCTTACTATCCGGGATCGGGGGACGAGCAGTACTTC. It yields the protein CASSPYYPGSGDEQYF.

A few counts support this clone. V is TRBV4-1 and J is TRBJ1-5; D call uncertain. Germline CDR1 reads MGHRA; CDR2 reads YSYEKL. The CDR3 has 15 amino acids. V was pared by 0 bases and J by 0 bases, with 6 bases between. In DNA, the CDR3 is TGCGCCAGCAGCCAAGACAGGAGTAGCAATCAGCCCCAGCATTTT. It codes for CASSQDRSSNQPQHF.

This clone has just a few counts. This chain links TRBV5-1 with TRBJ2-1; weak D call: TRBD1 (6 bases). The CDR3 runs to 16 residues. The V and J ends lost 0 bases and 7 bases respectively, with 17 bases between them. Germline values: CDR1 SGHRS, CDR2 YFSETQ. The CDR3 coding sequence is TGCGCCAGCAGCTTGGTCGGGACACGGGCTCGGAATGAGCAGTTCTTC. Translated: CASSLVGTRARNEQFF.

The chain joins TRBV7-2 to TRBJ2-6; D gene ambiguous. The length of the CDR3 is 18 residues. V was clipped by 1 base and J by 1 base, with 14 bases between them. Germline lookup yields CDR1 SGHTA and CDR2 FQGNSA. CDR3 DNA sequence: TGTGCCAGCAGCTTAGGAGGATCCTGGCTATCTGGGGCCAACGTCCTGACTTTC. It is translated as CASSLGGSWLSGANVLTF.

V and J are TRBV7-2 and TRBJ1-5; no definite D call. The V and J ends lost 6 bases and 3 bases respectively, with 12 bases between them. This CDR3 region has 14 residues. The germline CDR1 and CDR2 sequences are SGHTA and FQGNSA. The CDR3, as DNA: TGTGCCAGCAGTCCGGGCCGGTCCAATCAGCCCCAGCATTTT. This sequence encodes CASSPGRSNQPQHF.

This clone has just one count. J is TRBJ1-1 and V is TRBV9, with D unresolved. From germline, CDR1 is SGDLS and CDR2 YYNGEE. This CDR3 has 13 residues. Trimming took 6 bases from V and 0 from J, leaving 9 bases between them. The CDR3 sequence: CASTVGMNTEAFF. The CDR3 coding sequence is TGTGCCAGCACCGTGGGAATGAACACTGAAGCTTTCTTT.

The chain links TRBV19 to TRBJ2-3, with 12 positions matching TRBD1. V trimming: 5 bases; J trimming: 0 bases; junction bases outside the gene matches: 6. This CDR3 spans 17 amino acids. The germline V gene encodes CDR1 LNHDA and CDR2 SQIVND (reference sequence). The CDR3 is CASSPGTGGWSTDTQYF. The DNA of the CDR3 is TGTGCCAGTAGTCCCGGGACAGGGGGCTGGAGCACAGATACGCAGTATTTT.

The CDR3 sequence: CASSFIGSGAAEAFF. CDR3 sequence (DNA): TGTGCCAGCAGTTTCATAGGGTCTGGAGCGGCTGAAGCTTTCTTT. The chain combines TRBV27 with TRBJ1-1; D is unclear. CDR1 and CDR2 from the germline V gene are MNHEY and SMNVEV (reference sequence). The CDR3 is 15 residues long. V was clipped by 3 bases and J by 6 bases, with 17 bases between them.

This CDR3 reads CASSISAGTGYTF. The CDR3 DNA is TGTGCCAGTAGTATCTCGGCAGGGACTGGCTACACCTTC. The rearrangement uses TRBV19 and TRBJ1-2; D may be TRBD1 (5 bases). Between the trimmed V and J ends, which lost 3 bases and 7 bases, there was a span of 12 bases. CDR1 is LNHDA, CDR2 SQIVND, per germline (reference sequence). The CDR3 is 13 residues long.

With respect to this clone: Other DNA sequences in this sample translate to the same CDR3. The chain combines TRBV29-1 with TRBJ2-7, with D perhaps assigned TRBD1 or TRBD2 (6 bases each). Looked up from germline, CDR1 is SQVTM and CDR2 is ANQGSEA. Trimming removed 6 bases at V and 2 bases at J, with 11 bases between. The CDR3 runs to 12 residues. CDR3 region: CSVGGGPYEQYF. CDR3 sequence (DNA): TGCAGCGTGGGGGGCGGCCCCTACGAGCAGTACTTC.

This chain's CDR3 is CASSPDLGWNQPQHF. CDR3 DNA sequence: TGTGCCAGCAGCCCGGACCTCGGTTGGAATCAGCCCCAGCATTTT. This chain joins TRBV16 and TRBJ1-5; D gene ambiguous. The CDR3 is made up of 15 amino acids. Trimming removed 4 bases from V and 4 bases from J, with 14 bases in between. Germline V gene sequence: CDR1 KGHSY, CDR2 FQNENV.

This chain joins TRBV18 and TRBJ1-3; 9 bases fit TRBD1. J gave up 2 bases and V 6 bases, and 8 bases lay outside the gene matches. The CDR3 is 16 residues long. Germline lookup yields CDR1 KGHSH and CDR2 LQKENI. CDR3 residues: CASSHGTGIAGNTIYF. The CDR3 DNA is TGTGCCAGCTCCCACGGGACAGGGATAGCTGGAAACACCATATATTTT.

The chain's CDR3 is CASSLMPIQNTEAFF. The CDR3, as DNA: TGTGCCAGCAGCTTAATGCCTATACAGAACACTGAAGCTTTCTTT. V is TRBV7-3 and J is TRBJ1-1; D remains unclear. CDR3 length: 15 amino acids. The V end lost 1 base, the J end lost 1 base, and 10 bases lay between the germline ends. The germline V gene encodes CDR1 SGHTA and CDR2 FQGTGA.

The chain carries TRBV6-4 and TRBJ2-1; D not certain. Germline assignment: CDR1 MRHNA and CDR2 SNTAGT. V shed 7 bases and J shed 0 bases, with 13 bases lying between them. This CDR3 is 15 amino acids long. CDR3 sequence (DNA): TGTGCCAGCAAAAGGACGGATAGCTCCTACAATGAGCAGTTCTTC. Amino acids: CASKRTDSSYNEQFF.

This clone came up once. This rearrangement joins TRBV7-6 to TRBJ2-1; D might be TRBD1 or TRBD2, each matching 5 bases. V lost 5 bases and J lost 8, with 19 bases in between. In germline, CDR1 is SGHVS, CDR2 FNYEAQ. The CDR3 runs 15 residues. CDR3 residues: CASSLLGAPTDEQFF. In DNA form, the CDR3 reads TGTGCCAGCAGCCTCCTCGGGGCGCCTACAGATGAGCAGTTCTTC.